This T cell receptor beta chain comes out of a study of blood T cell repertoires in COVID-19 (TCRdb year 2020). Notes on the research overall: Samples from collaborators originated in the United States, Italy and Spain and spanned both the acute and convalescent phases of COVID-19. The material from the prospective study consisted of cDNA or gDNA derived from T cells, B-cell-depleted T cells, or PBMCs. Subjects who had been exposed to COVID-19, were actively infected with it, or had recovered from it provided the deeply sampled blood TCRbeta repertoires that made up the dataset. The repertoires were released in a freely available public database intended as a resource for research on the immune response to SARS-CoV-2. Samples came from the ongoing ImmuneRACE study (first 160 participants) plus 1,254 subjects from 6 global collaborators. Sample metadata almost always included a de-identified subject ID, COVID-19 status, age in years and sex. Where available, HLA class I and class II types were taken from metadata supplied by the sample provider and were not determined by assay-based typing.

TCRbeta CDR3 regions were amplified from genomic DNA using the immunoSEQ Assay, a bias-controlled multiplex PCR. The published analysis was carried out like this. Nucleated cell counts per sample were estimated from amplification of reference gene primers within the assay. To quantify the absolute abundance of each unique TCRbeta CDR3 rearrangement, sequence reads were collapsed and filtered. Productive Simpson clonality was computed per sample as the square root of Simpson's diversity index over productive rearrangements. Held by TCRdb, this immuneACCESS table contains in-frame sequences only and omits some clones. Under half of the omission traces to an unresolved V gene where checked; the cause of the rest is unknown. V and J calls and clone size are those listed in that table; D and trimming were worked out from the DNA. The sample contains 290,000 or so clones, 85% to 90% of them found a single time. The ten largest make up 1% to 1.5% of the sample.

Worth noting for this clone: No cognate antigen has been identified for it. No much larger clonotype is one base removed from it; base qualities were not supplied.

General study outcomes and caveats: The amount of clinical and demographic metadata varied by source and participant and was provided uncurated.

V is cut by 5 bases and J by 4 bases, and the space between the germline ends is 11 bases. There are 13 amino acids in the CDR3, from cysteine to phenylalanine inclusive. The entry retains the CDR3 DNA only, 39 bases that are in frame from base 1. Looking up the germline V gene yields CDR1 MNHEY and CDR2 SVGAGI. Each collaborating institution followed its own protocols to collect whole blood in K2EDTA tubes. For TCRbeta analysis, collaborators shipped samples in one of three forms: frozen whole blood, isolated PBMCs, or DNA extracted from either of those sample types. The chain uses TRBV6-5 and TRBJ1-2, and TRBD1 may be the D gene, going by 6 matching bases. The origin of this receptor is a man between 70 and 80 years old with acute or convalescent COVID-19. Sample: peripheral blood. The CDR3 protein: CASSRQVGYGYTF. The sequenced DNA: TGTGCCAGCAGTCGACAGGTCGGCTATGGCTACACCTTC.